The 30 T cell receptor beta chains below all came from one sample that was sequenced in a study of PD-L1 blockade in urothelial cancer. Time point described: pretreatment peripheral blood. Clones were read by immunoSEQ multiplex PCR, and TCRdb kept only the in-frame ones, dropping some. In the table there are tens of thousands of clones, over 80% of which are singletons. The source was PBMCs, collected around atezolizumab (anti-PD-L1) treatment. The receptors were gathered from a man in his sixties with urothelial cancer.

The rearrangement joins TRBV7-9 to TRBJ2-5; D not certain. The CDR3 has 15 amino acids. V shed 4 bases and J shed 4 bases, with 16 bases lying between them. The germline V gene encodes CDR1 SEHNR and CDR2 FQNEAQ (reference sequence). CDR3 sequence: CASSSTLTLGETQYF. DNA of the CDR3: TGTGCCAGCAGCTCGACACTTACCCTGGGAGAGACCCAGTACTTC.

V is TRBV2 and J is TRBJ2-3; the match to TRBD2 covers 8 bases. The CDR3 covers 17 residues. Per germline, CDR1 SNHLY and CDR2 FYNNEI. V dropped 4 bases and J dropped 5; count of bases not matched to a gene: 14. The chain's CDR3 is CASSARGRAGGLDTQYF. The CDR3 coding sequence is TGTGCCAGCAGTGCCCGCGGTCGGGCGGGAGGATTAGATACGCAGTATTTT.

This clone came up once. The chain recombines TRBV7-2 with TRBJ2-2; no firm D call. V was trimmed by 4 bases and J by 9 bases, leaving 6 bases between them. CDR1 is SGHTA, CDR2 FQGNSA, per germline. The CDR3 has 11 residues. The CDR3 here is CASSSVRELFF. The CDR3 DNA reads TGTGCCAGCAGCTCCGTAAGGGAGCTGTTTTTT.

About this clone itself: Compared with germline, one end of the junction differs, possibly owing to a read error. CDR3 in amino acids: CASTLGGTGYNEQFF. The CDR3 DNA reads TGCGCCAGCACCTTGGGTGGGACAGGCTACAATGAGCAGTTCTTC. The rearrangement links TRBV5-1 to TRBJ2-1; TRBD1 matches 8 bases. Per the germline V gene, CDR1 is SGHRS and CDR2 is YFSETQ. The CDR3 is 15 residues long.

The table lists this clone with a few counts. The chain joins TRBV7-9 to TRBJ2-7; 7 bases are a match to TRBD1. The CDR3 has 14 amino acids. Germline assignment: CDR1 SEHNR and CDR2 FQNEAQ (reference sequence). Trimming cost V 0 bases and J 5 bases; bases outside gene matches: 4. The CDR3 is CASSLADRVHEQYF. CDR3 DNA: TGTGCCAGCAGCTTAGCTGACAGGGTCCACGAGCAGTACTTC.

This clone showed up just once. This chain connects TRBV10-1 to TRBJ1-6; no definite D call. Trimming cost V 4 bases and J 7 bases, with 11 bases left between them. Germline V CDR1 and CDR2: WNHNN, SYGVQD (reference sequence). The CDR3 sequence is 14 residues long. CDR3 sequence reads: CASSGAGGNSPLHF. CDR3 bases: TGCGCCAGCAGTGGGGCAGGCGGGAATTCACCCCTCCACTTT.

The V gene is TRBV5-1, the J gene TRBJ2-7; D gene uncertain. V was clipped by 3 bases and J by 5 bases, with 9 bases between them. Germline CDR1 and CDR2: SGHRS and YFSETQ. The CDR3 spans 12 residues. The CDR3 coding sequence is TGCGCCAGCAGCTCCGCCGCGGACGAGCAGTACTTC. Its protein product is CASSSAADEQYF.

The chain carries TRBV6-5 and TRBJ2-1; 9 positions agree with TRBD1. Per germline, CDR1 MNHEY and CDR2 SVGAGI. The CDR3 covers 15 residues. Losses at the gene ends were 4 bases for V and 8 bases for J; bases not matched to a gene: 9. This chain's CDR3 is CASSFNRGPLDEQFF. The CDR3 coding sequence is TGTGCCAGCAGTTTCAACAGGGGGCCATTGGATGAGCAGTTCTTC.

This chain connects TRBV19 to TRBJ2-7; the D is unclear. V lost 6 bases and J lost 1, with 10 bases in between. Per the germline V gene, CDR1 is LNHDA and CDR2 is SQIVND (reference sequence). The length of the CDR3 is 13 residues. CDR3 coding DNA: TGTGCCAGTAGCGCTAGTACGTCCTACGAGCAGTACTTC. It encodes CASSASTSYEQYF. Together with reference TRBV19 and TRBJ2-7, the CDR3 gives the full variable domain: DGGITQSPKYLFRKEGQNVTLSCEQNLNHDAMYWYRQDPGQGLRLIYYSQIVNDFQKGDIAEGYSVSREKKESFPLTVTSAQKNPTAFYLCASSASTSYEQYFGPGTRLTVT.

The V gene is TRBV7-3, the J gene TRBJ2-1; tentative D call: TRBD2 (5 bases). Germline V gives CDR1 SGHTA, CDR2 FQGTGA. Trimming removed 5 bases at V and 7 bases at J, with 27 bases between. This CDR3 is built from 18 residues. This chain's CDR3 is CASSRVSGWPGRGNEQFF. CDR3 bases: TGTGCCAGCAGCCGGGTTTCCGGGTGGCCGGGTCGGGGTAATGAGCAGTTCTTC. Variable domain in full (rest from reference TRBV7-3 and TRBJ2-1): GAGVSQTPSNKVTEKGKYVELRCDPISGHTALYWYRQSLGQGPEFLIYFQGTGAADDSGLPNDRFFAVRPEGSVSTLKIQRTERGDSAVYLCASSRVSGWPGRGNEQFFGPGTRLTVL.

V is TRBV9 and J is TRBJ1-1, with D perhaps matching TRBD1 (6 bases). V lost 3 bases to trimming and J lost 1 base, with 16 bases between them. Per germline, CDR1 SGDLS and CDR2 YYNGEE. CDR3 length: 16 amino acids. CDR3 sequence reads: CASSADGGRWNTEAFF. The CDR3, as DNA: TGTGCCAGCAGCGCTGACGGGGGGCGGTGGAACACTGAAGCTTTCTTT.

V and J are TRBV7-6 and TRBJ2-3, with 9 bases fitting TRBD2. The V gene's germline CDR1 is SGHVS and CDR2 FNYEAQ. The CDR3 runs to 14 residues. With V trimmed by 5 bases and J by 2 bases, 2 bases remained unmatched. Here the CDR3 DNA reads TGTGCCAGCAGCCGCGGGGGGGCCACAGATACGCAGTATTTT. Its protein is CASSRGGATDTQYF.

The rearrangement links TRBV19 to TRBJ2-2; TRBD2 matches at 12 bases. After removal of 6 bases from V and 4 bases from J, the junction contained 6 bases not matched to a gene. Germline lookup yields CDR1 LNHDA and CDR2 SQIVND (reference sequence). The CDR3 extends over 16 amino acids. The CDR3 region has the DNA TGTGCCAGTAGCATACCGGGACTAGCGGGCACCGGGGAGCTGTTTTTT. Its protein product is CASSIPGLAGTGELFF.

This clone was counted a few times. In DNA, the CDR3 is TGCGCCAGCACCCCTGGACTGACGAACACCGGGGAGCTGTTTTTT. Its protein is CASTPGLTNTGELFF. V and J are TRBV5-1 and TRBJ2-2, with D maybe TRBD2 (5 bases). The V and J ends lost 6 bases and 0 bases respectively, with 12 bases between them. The length of the CDR3 is 15 residues. From germline, CDR1 is SGHRS and CDR2 YFSETQ.

The CDR3 DNA reads TGTGCCATCAGTGAGTCCCTTTACCGGTCGGAGGGCCGCTACGAGCAGTACTTC. Translated, it gives CAISESLYRSEGRYEQYF. The V and J genes are TRBV10-3 and TRBJ2-7; tentatively, D is TRBD2 (6 bases). The V gene's germline CDR1 is ENHRY and CDR2 SYGVKD. V dropped 0 bases and J dropped 3 bases, with 21 bases sitting between them. There are 18 residues in the CDR3.

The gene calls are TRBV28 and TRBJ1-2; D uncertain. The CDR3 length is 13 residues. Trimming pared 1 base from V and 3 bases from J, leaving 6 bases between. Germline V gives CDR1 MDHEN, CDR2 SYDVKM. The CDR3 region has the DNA TGTGCCAGCAGTTTATCCGTGTACTATGGCTACACCTTC. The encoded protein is CASSLSVYYGYTF.

CDR3 sequence (DNA): TGTGCCAGCAGCAAAGTTGTGACGCAGGGCTTACAAGAGACCCAGTACTTC. Protein product: CASSKVVTQGLQETQYF. The chain links TRBV21-1 to TRBJ2-5; the table names TRBD1, a call not compared with the DNA. TRBV21-1 is a recognized pseudogene. This CDR3 has 17 amino acids.

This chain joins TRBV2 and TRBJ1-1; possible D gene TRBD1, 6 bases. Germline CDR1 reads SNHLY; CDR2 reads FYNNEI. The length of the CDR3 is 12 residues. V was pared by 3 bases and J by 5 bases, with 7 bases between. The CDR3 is CASSDRGTEAFF. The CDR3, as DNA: TGTGCCAGCAGTGACAGGGGTACTGAAGCTTTCTTT.

The CDR3 DNA is TGTGCAAGTCGCGACCTTGACAGGGAATCCCTATATAGGCGGGAGGGTACAAGTGATACGCAGTATTTT. Its protein product is CASRDLDRESLYRREGTSDTQYF. The chain recombines TRBV12-2 with TRBJ2-3; the D segment call TRBD2 is taken from the table without a DNA check. TRBV12-2 is a pseudogene. The CDR3 totals 23 residues.

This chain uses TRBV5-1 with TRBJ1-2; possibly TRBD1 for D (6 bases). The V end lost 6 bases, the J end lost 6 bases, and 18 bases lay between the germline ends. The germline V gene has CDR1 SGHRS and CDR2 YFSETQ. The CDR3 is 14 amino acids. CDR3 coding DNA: TGCGCCAGCACTCGCAATGGGGGGGGCGATGGCTACACCTTC. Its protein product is CASTRNGGGDGYTF.

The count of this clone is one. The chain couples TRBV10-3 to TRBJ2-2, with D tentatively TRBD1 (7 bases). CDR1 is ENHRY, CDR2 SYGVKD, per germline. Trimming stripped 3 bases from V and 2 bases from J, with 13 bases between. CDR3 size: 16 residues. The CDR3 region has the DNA TGTGCCATCAGTGAACCGACAGGGACTAACACCGGGGAGCTGTTTTTT. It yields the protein CAISEPTGTNTGELFF.

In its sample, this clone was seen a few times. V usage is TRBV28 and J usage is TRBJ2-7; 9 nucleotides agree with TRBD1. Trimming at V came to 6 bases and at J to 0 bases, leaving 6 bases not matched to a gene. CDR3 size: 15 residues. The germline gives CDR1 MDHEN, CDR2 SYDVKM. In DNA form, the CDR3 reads TGTGCCAGCAGGGCCGGGACAGGGAGCTCCTACGAGCAGTACTTC. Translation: CASRAGTGSSYEQYF.

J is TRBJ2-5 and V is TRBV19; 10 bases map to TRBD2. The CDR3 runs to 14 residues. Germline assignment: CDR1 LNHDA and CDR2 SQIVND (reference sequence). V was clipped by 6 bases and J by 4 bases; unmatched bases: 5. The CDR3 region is CASSQREGLETQYF. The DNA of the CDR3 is TGTGCCAGTAGCCAGCGGGAGGGCCTAGAGACCCAGTACTTC.

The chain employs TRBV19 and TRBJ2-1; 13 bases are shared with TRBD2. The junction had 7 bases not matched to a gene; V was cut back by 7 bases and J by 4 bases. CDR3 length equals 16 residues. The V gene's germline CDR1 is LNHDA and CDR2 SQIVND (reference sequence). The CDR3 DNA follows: TGTGCCAGTAACACGAGGGGACTAGCGGGATACAATGAGCAGTTCTTC. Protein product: CASNTRGLAGYNEQFF.

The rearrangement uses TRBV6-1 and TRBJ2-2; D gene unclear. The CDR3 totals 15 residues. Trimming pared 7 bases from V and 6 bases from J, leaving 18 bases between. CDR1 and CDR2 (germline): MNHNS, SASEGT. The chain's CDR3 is CASTLSLLGSGELFF. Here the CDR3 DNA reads TGTGCCAGCACTCTGTCCCTCCTAGGCTCCGGGGAGCTGTTTTTT.

CDR3 sequence reads: CASSLGQGSTEAFF. The CDR3 DNA reads as TGTGCCAGCAGCTTGGGTCAGGGGAGCACTGAAGCTTTCTTT. The rearrangement joins TRBV5-6 to TRBJ1-1; tentative D call: TRBD1 (6 bases). The CDR3 runs 14 residues. V lost 0 bases and J lost 4, with 10 bases in between. Germline V CDR1 and CDR2: SGHDT, YYEEEE.

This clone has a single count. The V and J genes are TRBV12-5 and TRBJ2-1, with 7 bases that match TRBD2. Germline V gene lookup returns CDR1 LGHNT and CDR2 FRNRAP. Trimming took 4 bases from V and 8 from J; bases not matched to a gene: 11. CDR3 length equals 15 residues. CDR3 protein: CASGSPAGGSDEQFF. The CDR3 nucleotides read TGTGCTAGTGGTTCACCAGCGGGCGGGAGTGATGAGCAGTTCTTC. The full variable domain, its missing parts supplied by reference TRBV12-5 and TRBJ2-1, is DARVTQTPRHKVTEMGQEVTMRCQPILGHNTVFWYRQTMMQGLELLAYFRNRAPLDDSGMPKDRFSAEMPDATLATLKIQPSEPRDSAVYFCASGSPAGGSDEQFFGPGTRLTVL.

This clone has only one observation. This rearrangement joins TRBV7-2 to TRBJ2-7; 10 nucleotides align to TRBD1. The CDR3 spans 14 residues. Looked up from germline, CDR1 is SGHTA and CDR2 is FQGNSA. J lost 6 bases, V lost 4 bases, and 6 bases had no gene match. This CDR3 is CASSSGQGLFEQYF. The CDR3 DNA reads TGTGCCAGCAGCTCGGGACAGGGGTTGTTCGAGCAGTACTTC.

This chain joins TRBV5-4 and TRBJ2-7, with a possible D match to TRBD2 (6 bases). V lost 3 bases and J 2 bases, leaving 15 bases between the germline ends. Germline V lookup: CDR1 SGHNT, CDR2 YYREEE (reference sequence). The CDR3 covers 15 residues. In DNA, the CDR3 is TGTGCCAGCAGCTCTCCCGGGGGAATTCCCTACGAGCAGTACTTC. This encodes CASSSPGGIPYEQYF.

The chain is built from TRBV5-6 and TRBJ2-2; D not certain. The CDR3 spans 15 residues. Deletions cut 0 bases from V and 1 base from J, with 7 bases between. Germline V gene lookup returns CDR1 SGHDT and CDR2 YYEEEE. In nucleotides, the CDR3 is TGTGCCAGCAGCTTGGGTCCGAGGAACACCGGGGAGCTGTTTTTT. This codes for CASSLGPRNTGELFF.